This T cell receptor beta chain was obtained from a study of T cells in Graves' hyperthyroidism and ophthalmopathy. The study, taken as a whole, reports: Median prediction lead before ophthalmopathy onset was around 7 months with the model.

Germline CDR1 reads MGHDK; CDR2 reads SYGVNS. CDR3 length: 16 amino acids. The V gene lost 3 bases and the J gene lost 8 bases, with 19 bases spanning the gap. Template material for amplifying TCR beta CDR3 regions consisted of RNA transcripts. The TCR CDR3 first-round RT-PCR relied on the HTBI primer set. TCRdb reprocessed the multiplex PCR reads with MiXCR, giving one entry per CDR3 protein. Among 470,000 or so distinct CDR3 sequences listed, around 20% were seen once. Notes on this clonotype: The antigen is not known.

Sequencing was done on a sample of blood. J is TRBJ2-2 and V is TRBV25-1, with D maybe TRBD1 (6 bases). The receptor was derived from a man younger than 35 with Graves' hyperthyroidism. The CDR3 reads CASSDLKTRGEGELFF. CDR3 sequence (DNA): TGTGCCAGCAGTGACCTGAAAACCAGGGGCGAAGGGGAGCTGTTTTTT.